This TCR beta chain stems from a study of OX40 agonist ivuxolimab in advanced cancers. As regards this clone: Its antigen is not identified.

Whole-study results and caveats: At doses 0.1 to 3.0 mg/kg, CD4+ and CD8+ clones expanded. Expanded clones were, on average, more numerous among CD8+ T cells than CD4+.

TCRdb's table, derived via immunoSEQ multiplex PCR, lists solely in-frame clones and lacks some. The sample lists around 94,000 clones; approximately 85% were seen once. V lost 4 bases and J lost 7, with 22 bases in between. The CDR3 has 16 residues. The germline CDR1 and CDR2 sequences are SNHLY and FYNNEI. This receptor was identified in an adult with an advanced solid tumor such as melanoma, head and neck, liver or kidney cancer. Sequenced material: CD4+ or CD8+ T cells sorted from blood, taken in a trial of the OX40 agonist ivuxolimab. The chain recombines TRBV2 with TRBJ1-2, with D perhaps matching TRBD1 (6 bases). The CDR3 coding sequence is TGTGCCAGCAGTGCAACCCAACAGGGCCCTCTGTCTGGCTACACCTTC. Protein: CASSATQQGPLSGYTF.